This T cell receptor beta chain was retrieved from a study of post-analysis software for immune sequencing data. Study-level background: Patients with relapsing-remitting, secondary progressive and progressive-relapsing multiple sclerosis courses were all represented. Study outcomes and limitations: Included in a set of about five TRBV segments more frequent in patients than controls were TRBV5-6, TRBV5-1 and TRBV20-1. Controls' normalized Chao1 diversity significantly exceeded that of multiple sclerosis patients. Samples sharing a preparation batch grouped tightly together when assessed by F measure.

Notes on this clonotype: Its antigen is unknown.

Unique molecular identifiers featured in each of the TCR beta cDNA libraries. Approximately 0.5 million cDNA molecules were recovered from an input of roughly 0.85 to 10 million T cells. TCRdb independently ran MiXCR on the PCR reads; one entry per CDR3 protein. Of 650,000 to 850,000 distinct CDR3 sequences in the sample, roughly 50% were seen once. The length of the CDR3 is 14 residues. In germline, CDR1 is LNHNV, CDR2 YYDKDF (reference sequence). Trimming removed 3 bases from V and 5 bases from J; junction bases left unmatched: 5. The clonotype was recovered from a girl aged 10 to 17 with multiple sclerosis. Source material: blood. The J gene is TRBJ2-3, the V gene TRBV15; 7 bases agree with TRBD1. The CDR3 region has the DNA TGTGCCACCAGCAGTCCACAGGGGAGAGATACGCAGTATTTT. Its protein is CATSSPQGRDTQYF.